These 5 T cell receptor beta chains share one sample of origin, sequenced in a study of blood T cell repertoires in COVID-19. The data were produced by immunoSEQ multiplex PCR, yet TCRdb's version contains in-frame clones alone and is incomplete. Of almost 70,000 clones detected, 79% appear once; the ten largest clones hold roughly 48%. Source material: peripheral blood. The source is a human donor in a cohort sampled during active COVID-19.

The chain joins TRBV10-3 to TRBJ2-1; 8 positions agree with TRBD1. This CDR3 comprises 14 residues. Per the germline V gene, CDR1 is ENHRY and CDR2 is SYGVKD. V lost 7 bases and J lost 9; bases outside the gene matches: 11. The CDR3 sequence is CAINDGQGFSEQFF. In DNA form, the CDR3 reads TGTGCCATCAACGATGGACAGGGTTTCAGTGAGCAGTTCTTC.

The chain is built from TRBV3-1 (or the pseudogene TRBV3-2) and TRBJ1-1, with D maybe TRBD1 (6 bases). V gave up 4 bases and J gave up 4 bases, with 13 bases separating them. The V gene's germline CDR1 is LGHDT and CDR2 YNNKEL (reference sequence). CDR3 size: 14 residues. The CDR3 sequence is CASSPSGEGTEAFF. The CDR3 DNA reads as TGTGCCAGCAGCCCCTCAGGGGAGGGCACTGAAGCTTTCTTT.

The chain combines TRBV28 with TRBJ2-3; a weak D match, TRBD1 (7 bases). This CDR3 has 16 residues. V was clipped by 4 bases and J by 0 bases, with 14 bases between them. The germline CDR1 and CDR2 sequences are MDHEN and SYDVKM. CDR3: CASSSQGEASTDTQYF. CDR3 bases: TGTGCCAGCAGTTCCCAGGGGGAGGCTAGCACAGATACGCAGTATTTT.

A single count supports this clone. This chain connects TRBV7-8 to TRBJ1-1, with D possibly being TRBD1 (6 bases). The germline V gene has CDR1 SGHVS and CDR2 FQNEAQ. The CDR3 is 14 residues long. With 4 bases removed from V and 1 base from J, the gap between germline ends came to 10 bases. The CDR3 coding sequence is TGTGCCAGCAGCTGGGAGGGGGGGAACACTGAAGCTTTCTTT. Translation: CASSWEGGNTEAFF. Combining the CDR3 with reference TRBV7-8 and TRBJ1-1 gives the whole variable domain GAGVSQSPRYKVAKRGQDVALRCDPISGHVSLFWYQQALGQGPEFLTYFQNEAQLDKSGLPSDRFFAERPEGSVSTLKIQRTQQEDSAVYLCASSWEGGNTEAFFGQGTRLTVV.

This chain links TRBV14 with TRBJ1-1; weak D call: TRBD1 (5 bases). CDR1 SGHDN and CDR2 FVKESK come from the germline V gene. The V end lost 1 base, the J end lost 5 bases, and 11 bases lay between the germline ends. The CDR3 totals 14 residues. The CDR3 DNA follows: TGTGCCAGCAGCCAAGTAGCAGGGAGGACTGAAGCTTTCTTT. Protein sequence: CASSQVAGRTEAFF.